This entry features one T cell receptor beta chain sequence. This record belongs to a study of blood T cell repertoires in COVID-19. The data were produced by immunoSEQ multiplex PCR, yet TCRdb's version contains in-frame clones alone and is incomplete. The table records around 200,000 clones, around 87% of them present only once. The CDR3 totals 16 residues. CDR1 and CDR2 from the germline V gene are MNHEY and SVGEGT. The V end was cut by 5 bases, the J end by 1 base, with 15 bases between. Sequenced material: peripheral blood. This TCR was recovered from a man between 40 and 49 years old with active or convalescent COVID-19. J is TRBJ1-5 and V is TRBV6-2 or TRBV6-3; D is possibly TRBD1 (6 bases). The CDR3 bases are TGTGCCAGCAGTCACCTCCAGGGGACCAGCAATCAGCCCCAGCATTTT. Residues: CASSHLQGTSNQPQHF.